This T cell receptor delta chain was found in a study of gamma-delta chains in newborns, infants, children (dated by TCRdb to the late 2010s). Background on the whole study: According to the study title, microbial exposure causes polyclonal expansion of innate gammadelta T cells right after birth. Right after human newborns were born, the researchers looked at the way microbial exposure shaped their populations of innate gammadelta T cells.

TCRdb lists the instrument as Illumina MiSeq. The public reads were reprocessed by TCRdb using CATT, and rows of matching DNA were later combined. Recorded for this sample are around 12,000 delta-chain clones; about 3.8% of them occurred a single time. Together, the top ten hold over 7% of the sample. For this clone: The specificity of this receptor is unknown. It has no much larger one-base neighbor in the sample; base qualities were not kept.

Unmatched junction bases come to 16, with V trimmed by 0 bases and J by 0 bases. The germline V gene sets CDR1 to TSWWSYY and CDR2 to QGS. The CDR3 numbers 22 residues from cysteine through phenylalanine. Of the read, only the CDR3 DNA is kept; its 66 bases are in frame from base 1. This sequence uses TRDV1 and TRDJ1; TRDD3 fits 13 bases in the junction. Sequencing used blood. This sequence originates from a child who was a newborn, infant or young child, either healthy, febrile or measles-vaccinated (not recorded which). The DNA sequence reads TGTGCTCTTGGGGAACTTAAGGGCCCCTACTGGGGGATACGCGGGGACACCGATAAACTCATCTTT. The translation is CALGELKGPYWGIRGDTDKLIF.